The rows below give T cell receptor beta chains drawn from one sample of a study of beta chain features in type 1 diabetes. TCRdb's table, derived via immunoSEQ multiplex PCR, lists solely in-frame clones and lacks some. The profile covers over 200,000 clones, with 11% appearing a single time and about 0.018% taken by the ten largest. Input material: naive CD4+ T cells from blood. These receptor sequences come from a man aged 25 to 40 with type 1 diabetes. CDR3s leave out the opening cysteine and the closing phenylalanine or tryptophan.

J gene	V gene	CDR3 protein
TRBJ1-4	TRBV20-1	SAYNEKLF
TRBJ1-2	TRBV19	ASSRTGPVGYT
TRBJ1-3	TRBV4-1	ASSQDVGEATGNTIY
TRBJ1-1	TRBV18	ASSPVELHDYTEAF
TRBJ1-1	TRBV5-4	ASTLRGMNTEAF
TRBJ1-1	TRBV5-4	ASSSRKQGGSEAF
TRBJ2-5	TRBV2	ASSSVQETQY
TRBJ1-5	TRBV7-2	ASSLEVGHVQPQH
TRBJ2-3	TRBV2	ASSGQFDTQY
TRBJ2-2	TRBV27	ASSFVLAGGPTGELF
TRBJ2-1	TRBV30	AWSLGTYNEQF
TRBJ2-7	TRBV5-1	ASSLATGVRKEQY
TRBJ2-3	TRBV27	ASSPLGPGQGADTQY
TRBJ1-2	TRBV7-9	ASRKQGFGYT
TRBJ2-1	TRBV6-6	ASSYIVDNEQF
TRBJ1-5	TRBV19	ASSPRGGPWSPQH
TRBJ1-1	TRBV7-8	ASSAGQGAFEAF
TRBJ1-2	TRBV18	ASSPLETVDGYT
TRBJ2-7	TRBV7-2	ASSLSGGGPYEQY
TRBJ2-3	TRBV11-1	ASSLLGGEADTQY
TRBJ1-1	TRBV18	ASSPVRGGTEAF
TRBJ2-7	TRBV4-2	ASSQEEGSLSYEQY
TRBJ1-5	TRBV30	AWTGRGPQH
TRBJ2-2	TRBV2	ASTGTSTTGELF
TRBJ2-1	TRBV5-1	ASSLARTGGLNNEQF
TRBJ2-3	TRBV2	ASSGLGDTQY
TRBJ1-5	TRBV30	AWRTGGGQPQH
TRBJ2-3	TRBV6-6	ASRRGQDTDTQY
TRBJ2-2	TRBV6-5	ATLYQQGRVGELF
TRBJ2-3	TRBV7-3	ASSSGTDTQY
TRBJ1-5	TRBV7-2	ASSPPGPGGIEGNQPQH
TRBJ1-1	TRBV2	ASSVQNTEAF
TRBJ2-3	TRBV9	ASSVGNSGARITDTQY
TRBJ2-6	TRBV7-9	ASSLYDIQPGANVLT
TRBJ1-2	TRBV25-1	ASSEAGGGGYT
TRBJ2-1	TRBV11-2	ASSLRKVGVNEQF
TRBJ2-7	TRBV5-1	ASSFTGGRSDEQY
TRBJ2-3	TRBV4-2	ASSLNTDTQY
TRBJ2-5	TRBV6-1	ASSLRRGETQY